The rows below give T cell receptor beta chains drawn from one sample of a study of OX40 agonist ivuxolimab in advanced cancers. TCRdb's table, derived via immunoSEQ multiplex PCR, lists solely in-frame clones and lacks some. The table includes about 21,000 clones, more than 75% detected once. The sequencing used CD4+ or CD8+ T cells sorted from blood, collected in a trial of the OX40 agonist ivuxolimab. The origin of the receptors is an adult with an advanced solid tumor such as melanoma, head and neck, liver or kidney cancer. Both conserved end residues are part of each CDR3. A D gene is named only where the DNA matches it firmly.

D | J | V | CDR3 | DNA
. | TRBJ1-2 | TRBV5-8 | CASSLAFSVVINADTF | TGTGCCAGCAGCCTCGCCTTCTCGGTGGTAATTAACGCGGACACCTTC
. | TRBJ1-4 | TRBV19 | CASSITLKKLFF | TGTGCCAGTAGTATAACGCTGAAAAAACTGTTTTTT
. | TRBJ2-1 | TRBV11-2 | CASRITGNEHNEQFF | TGTGCCAGCAGGATAACAGGGAACGAACACAATGAACAGTTCTTC
. | TRBJ2-1 | TRBV2 | CASSVEDYNEQFF | TGTGCCAGCAGTGTGGAGGATTACAATGAGCAGTTCTTC
TRBD2 | TRBJ2-3 | TRBV27 | CASSFWGGTDTQYF | TGTGCCAGCAGTTTTTGGGGGGGTACAGATACGCAGTATTTT
. | TRBJ2-1 | TRBV27 | CASSLARSHEQFF | TGTGCCAGCAGTCTTGCCCGGTCCCATGAGCAGTTCTTC
TRBD2 | TRBJ2-7 | TRBV10-2 | CASSGGANEQYF | TGCGCCAGCAGCGGGGGGGCCAACGAGCAGTACTTC
. | TRBJ1-3 | TRBV5-4 | CASSLPDVSGNTIYF | TGTGCCAGCAGCTTGCCAGATGTCTCTGGAAACACCATATATTTT
. | TRBJ2-1 | TRBV29-1 | CSVLREQFF | TGCAGCGTTCTGAGGGAGCAGTTCTTC
. | TRBJ2-5 | TRBV10-3 | CAISRTGQGETQYF | TGTGCCATCAGTCGGACTGGGCAGGGGGAGACCCAGTACTTC
TRBD2 | TRBJ2-7 | TRBV27 | CASSPLAGGWEQYF | TGTGCCAGCAGCCCCCTAGCGGGGGGGTGGGAGCAGTACTTC
TRBD1 | TRBJ1-4 | TRBV23-1 | CASSRMTGLIEKLFF | TGCGCCAGCAGTCGGATGACAGGGCTTATCGAAAAACTGTTTTTT
TRBD2 | TRBJ2-7 | TRBV6-5 | CASSYSRSPRLAEQYF | TGTGCCAGCAGTTACTCACGAAGCCCTCGACTAGCGGAGCAGTACTTC